Listed here are 8 T cell receptor beta chains from one sample, sequenced in a study of shared clonotypes between healthy human individuals. TCRdb's copy holds only in-frame clones and misses some; the assay was immunoSEQ multiplex PCR. The sample consists of about 1.5 million clones, approximately 97% of them appearing once. Sequenced input: naive CD4+ T cells sorted from blood. Regarding subset: CD45RA+ positively selected. The receptors shown here come from a man aged 30 to 39 in good health.

The rearrangement joins TRBV28 to TRBJ2-3, with D hard to call. Trimming took off 6 bases at V and 2 bases at J, with 6 bases between the two ends. Germline values: CDR1 MDHEN, CDR2 SYDVKM. The CDR3 totals 12 residues. CDR3 residues: CASSSLTDTQYF. In DNA, the CDR3 is TGTGCCAGCAGCTCACTCACAGATACGCAGTATTTT. Supplemented by reference TRBV28 and TRBJ2-3, the full variable domain reads DVKVTQSSRYLVKRTGEKVFLECVQDMDHENMFWYRQDPGLGLRLIYFSYDVKMKEKGDIPEGYSVSREKKERFSLILESASTNQTSMYLCASSSLTDTQYFGPGTRLTVL.

The V and J genes are TRBV15 and TRBJ1-5, with D unclear. The CDR3 is 14 residues long. Per germline, CDR1 LNHNV and CDR2 YYDKDF (reference sequence). Trimming left V 0 bases short and J 7 bases short, with 10 bases between. CDR3 sequence reads: CATSRDKVPQPQHF. Here the CDR3 DNA reads TGTGCCACCAGCAGAGATAAGGTCCCCCAGCCCCAGCATTTT.

The chain couples TRBV19 to TRBJ2-1; perhaps TRBD2 as D (6 bases). V lost 2 bases to trimming and J lost 10 bases, with 12 bases between them. Germline CDR1 and CDR2: LNHDA and SQIVND (reference sequence). The CDR3 is made up of 13 amino acids. CDR3 region: CASSIFAGREQFF. The CDR3, as DNA: TGTGCCAGTAGTATATTTGCGGGACGCGAGCAGTTCTTC.

The chain uses TRBV10-2 and TRBJ2-7, with TRBD1 matching over 7 bases. Trimming at V came to 6 bases and at J to 2 bases, leaving 4 bases not matched to a gene. CDR1 and CDR2 (germline): WSHSY, SAAADI. This CDR3 spans 13 amino acids. The CDR3 DNA reads TGCGCCAGCAGCACAGGGGAAGCCTACGAGCAGTACTTC. This gives the protein CASSTGEAYEQYF.

The CDR3 nucleotides are TGTGCCAGCAGCTTAGATCTAGGGGTTGAACAGCCCCAGCATTTT. It specifies CASSLDLGVEQPQHF. The chain couples TRBV11-2 to TRBJ1-5; D is possibly TRBD1 (5 bases). Germline lookup yields CDR1 SGHAT and CDR2 FQNNGV. Trimming took off 0 bases at V and 7 bases at J, with 13 bases between the two ends. The CDR3 extends over 15 amino acids.

CDR3 sequence reads: CASSLYGGNTGELFF. DNA for the CDR3: TGTGCCAGCAGCCTGTACGGGGGCAACACCGGGGAGCTGTTTTTT. V and J are TRBV14 and TRBJ2-2; tentatively, D is TRBD1 or TRBD2 (6 bases each). CDR3 length equals 15 residues. Trimming removed 4 bases at V and 2 bases at J, with 11 bases between. CDR1 and CDR2 from the germline V gene are SGHDN and FVKESK.

The rearrangement joins TRBV30 to TRBJ2-1; 8 bases agree with TRBD2. With V trimmed by 2 bases and J by 11 bases, 8 bases remained unmatched. The CDR3 loop spans 13 amino acids. Germline V gene data show CDR1 as GTSNPN and CDR2 as SVGIG (reference sequence). Here the CDR3 DNA reads TGTGCCTGGAGTCAGTCGCAGCGGGAGCAGCAGTTCTTC. As protein: CAWSQSQREQQFF.

This chain uses TRBV6-1 with TRBJ2-1; maybe TRBD2 (5 bases). CDR1 and CDR2 from the germline V gene are MNHNS and SASEGT. V was pared by 8 bases and J by 2 bases, with 13 bases between. The CDR3 consists of 14 residues. The CDR3 reads CASVVTGTYNEQFF. In DNA, the CDR3 is TGTGCCAGCGTAGTTACGGGAACCTACAATGAGCAGTTCTTC.